This record concerns one T cell receptor beta chain sequence. Its matching antigen is unknown. Other DNA sequences in the sample encode the same CDR3. The germline CDR1 and CDR2 sequences are MGHRA and YSYEKL. The CDR3 is 14 residues long. V shed 4 bases, J shed 3 bases, and the junction held 2 bases outside the gene matches. This entry belongs to a study of cytomegalovirus exposure and HLA in healthy donors. Looking at the study overall: Drawn from HLA-typed donors, 65 million to 100 million unique TCRs were held in an early data release. Study-level points and caveats: The authors later linked a missense DCLRE1C variant to TCR beta V- and J-gene trimming. Analysis performed later showed TCR beta chains linked to HLA being more clonally expanded than equally common others. HLA allele associations emerged for some 16,000 TCR beta sequences in a later analysis, at 0.05 false discovery rate.

Both 60 Vbeta primers and 13 Jbeta primers went into the PCR. Some clones are missing from TCRdb's copy, which holds only in-frame ones; the method was immunoSEQ multiplex PCR. The sample includes 75,000 to 100,000 clones, 81% of them seen just once. The J gene is TRBJ2-5, the V gene TRBV4-1; TRBD2 matches at 10 bases. This receptor was obtained from a man aged 35 to 55 in good health and CMV-seropositive. Specimen: PBMCs. CDR3 DNA sequence: TGCGCCAGCAGCCTGAGCGGGGGGGAAGAGACCCAGTACTTC. It specifies CASSLSGGEETQYF.